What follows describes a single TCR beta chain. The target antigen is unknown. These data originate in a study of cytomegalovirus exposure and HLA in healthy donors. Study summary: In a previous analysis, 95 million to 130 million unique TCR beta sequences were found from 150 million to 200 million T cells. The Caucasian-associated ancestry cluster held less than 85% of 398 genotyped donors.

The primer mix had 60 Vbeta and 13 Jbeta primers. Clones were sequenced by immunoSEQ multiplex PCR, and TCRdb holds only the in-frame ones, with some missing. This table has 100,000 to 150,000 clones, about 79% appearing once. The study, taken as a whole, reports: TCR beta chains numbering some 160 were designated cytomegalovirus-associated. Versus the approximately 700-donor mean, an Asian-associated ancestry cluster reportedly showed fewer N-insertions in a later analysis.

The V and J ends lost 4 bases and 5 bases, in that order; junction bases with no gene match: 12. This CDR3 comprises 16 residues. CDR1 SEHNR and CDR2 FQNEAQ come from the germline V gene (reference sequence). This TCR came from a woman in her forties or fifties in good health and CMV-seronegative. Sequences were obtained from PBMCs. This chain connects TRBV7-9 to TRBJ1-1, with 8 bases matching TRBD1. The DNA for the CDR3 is TGTGCCAGCAGCTCCCTCGAGACAGGGGTTTCTACTGAAGCTTTCTTT. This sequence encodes CASSSLETGVSTEAFF. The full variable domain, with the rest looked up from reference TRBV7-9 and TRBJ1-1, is DTGVSQNPRHKITKRGQNVTFRCDPISEHNRLYWYRQTLGQGPEFLTYFQNEAQLEKSRLLSDRFSAERPKGSFSTLEIQRTEQGDSAMYLCASSSLETGVSTEAFFGQGTRLTVV.